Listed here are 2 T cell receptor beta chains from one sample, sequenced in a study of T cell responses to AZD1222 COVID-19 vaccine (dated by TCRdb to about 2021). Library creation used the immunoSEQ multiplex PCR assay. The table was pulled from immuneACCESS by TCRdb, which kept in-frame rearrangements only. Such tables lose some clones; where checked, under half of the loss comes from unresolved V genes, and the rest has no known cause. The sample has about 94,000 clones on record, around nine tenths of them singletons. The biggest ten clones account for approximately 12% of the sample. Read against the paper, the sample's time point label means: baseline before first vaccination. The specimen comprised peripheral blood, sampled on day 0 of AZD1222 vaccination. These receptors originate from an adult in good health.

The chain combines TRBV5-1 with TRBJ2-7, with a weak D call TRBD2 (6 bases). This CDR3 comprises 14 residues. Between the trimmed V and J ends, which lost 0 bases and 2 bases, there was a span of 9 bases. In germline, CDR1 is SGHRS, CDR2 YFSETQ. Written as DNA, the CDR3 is TGCGCCAGCAGCTTGGGCGGGGAGCCCTACGAGCAGTACTTC. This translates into CASSLGGEPYEQYF.

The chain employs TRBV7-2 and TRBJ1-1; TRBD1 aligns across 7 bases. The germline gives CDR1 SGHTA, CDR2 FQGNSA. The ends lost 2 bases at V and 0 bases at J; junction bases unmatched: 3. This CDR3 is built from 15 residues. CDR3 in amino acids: CASSLSRGLNTEAFF. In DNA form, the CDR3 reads TGTGCCAGCAGCTTATCAAGGGGGCTGAACACTGAAGCTTTCTTT.